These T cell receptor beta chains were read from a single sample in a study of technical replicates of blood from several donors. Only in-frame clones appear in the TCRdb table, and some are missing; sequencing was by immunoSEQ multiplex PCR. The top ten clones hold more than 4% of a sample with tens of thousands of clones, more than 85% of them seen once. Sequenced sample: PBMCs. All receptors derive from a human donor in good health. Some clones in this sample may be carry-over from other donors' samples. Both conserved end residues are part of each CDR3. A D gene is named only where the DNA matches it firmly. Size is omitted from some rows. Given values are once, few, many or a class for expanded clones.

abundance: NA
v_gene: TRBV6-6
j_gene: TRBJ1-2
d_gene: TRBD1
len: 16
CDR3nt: TGTGCCAGCATCCCGGGACAGCTGACGGTTGGAGGTGGCTACACCTTC
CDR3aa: CASIPGQLTVGGGYTF

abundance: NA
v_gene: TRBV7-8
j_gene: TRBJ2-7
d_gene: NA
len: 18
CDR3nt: TGTGCCAGCAGCTTAGACATGGCCATTACAGGGTTCCGTCCCGAGCAGTACTTC
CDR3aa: CASSLDMAITGFRPEQYF

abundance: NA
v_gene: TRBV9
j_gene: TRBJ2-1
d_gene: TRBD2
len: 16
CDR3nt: TGTGCCAGCAGCGTACGCGGGCTAGCGGGAGGCAATGAGCAGTTCTTC
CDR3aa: CASSVRGLAGGNEQFF

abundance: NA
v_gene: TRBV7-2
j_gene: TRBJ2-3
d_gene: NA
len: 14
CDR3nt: TGTGCCAGCAGCTTAGGGCGACACACAGATACGCAGTATTTT
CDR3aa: CASSLGRHTDTQYF

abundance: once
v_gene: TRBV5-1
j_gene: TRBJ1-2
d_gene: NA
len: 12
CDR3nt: TGCGCCAGCAGCCGAGGGTGGGATGGCTACACCTTC
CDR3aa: CASSRGWDGYTF

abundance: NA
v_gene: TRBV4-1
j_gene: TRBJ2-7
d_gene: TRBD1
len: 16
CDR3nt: TGCGCCAGCAGCCACCCACCGAGGCAGGGACAGGTCGAGCAGTACTTC
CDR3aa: CASSHPPRQGQVEQYF

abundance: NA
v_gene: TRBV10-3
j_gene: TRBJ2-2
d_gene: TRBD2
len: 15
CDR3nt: TGTGCCATCAGGTCTAGCGGGGGGGCAACCGGGGAGCTGTTTTTT
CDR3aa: CAIRSSGGATGELFF

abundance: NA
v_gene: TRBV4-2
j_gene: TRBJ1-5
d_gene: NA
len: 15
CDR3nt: TGTGCCAGCAGCCAAGATTCAGGGGGCAATCAGCCCCAGCATTTT
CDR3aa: CASSQDSGGNQPQHF

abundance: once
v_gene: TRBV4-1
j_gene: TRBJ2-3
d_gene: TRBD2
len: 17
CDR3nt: TGCGCCAGCAGCCAAGATGTAACGGGGGGATACACAGATACGCAGTATTTT
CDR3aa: CASSQDVTGGYTDTQYF

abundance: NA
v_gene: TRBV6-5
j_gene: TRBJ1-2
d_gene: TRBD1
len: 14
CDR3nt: TGTGCCAGCAGTTCCATCGACAGGGGCGGCGGCTACACCTTC
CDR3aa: CASSSIDRGGGYTF

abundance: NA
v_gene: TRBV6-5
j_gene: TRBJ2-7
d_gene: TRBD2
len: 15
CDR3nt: TGTGCCAGCATCACGCGGCCTAGCGGGGTTTACGAGCAGTACTTC
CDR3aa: CASITRPSGVYEQYF

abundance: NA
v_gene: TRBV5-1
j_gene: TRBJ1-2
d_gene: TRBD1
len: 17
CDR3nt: TGCGCCAGCAGCTTGGGGGGCAGGGGGCGACTTAACTATGGCTACACCTTC
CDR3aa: CASSLGGRGRLNYGYTF

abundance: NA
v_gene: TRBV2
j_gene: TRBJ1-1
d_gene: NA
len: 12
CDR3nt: TGTGCCAGCGGTGGACAGTACACTGAAGCTTTCTTT
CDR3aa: CASGGQYTEAFF